A selection of T cell receptor beta chains follows, all from one sample in a study of blood T cells in healthy people across ages. TCRdb processed the 5' RACE reads anew with MiXCR; each CDR3 protein has one entry. The data show some 850,000 distinct CDR3 sequences, around 25% seen once. These same records also appear under a second study, on T cells of mothers and their children.

The sequencing sample was made of blood. These TCRs come from a boy younger than 18 in good health. The CDR3 runs from the conserved cysteine through the conserved F or W. D genes are given only for firm matches. Clone size, where shown, is once, few, many, or a class for clones that have expanded.

j_call	cdr3_length	d_call	clone_size	v_call	cdr3_nt	cdr3_aa
TRBJ2-7	12	.	few	TRBV11-2	TGTGCCAGCAGCCTAGGGGAATACGAGCAGTACTTC	CASSLGEYEQYF
TRBJ1-5	14	TRBD1	.	TRBV7-9	TGTGCCAGCAGTTATCAGGGGGGGGATCAGCCCCAGCATTTT	CASSYQGGDQPQHF
TRBJ1-4	15	.	few	TRBV5-1	TGTGCCAGCAGTTTAAGGACAGCAACTAATGAAAAACTGTTTTTT	CASSLRTATNEKLFF
TRBJ2-5	12	.	.	TRBV20-1	TGCAGTGCCCCCATTGAGGTTGGGACCCAGTACTTC	CSAPIEVGTQYF
TRBJ2-4	14	.	few	TRBV20-1	TGCAGTGCTCCCAATCCTATAGGGAAAAACATTCAGTACTTC	CSAPNPIGKNIQYF
TRBJ2-5	10	.	few	TRBV29-1	TGCAGCGTTGAACAGGAGACCCAGTACTTC	CSVEQETQYF
TRBJ1-1	13	.	.	TRBV7-6	TGTGCCAGCAGCTTAGAGATCTACACTGAAGCTTTCTTT	CASSLEIYTEAFF
TRBJ2-5	17	TRBD1	.	TRBV4-2	TGTGCCAGCAGCCATCCTCCGGGACAGGGGGCTGGAGAGACCCAGTACTTC	CASSHPPGQGAGETQYF
TRBJ2-7	16	TRBD1	.	TRBV10-3	TGTGCCATCAGCCGGGGACAGGGAATAAGGACCTACGAGCAGTACTTC	CAISRGQGIRTYEQYF
TRBJ2-7	14	.	.	TRBV7-9	TGTGCCAGCAGCCCGGAGGGCTCTTCGCTCGAGCAGTACTTC	CASSPEGSSLEQYF
TRBJ2-1	17	TRBD2	.	TRBV4-1	TGCGCCAGCAGCCATCCCGGGACTAGCGAGACCTACAATGAGCAGTTCTTC	CASSHPGTSETYNEQFF
TRBJ2-7	12	.	.	TRBV10-3	TGTGCCATCGGGGGGCCTTCCTACGAGCAGTACTTC	CAIGGPSYEQYF
TRBJ1-1	14	.	few	TRBV3-1	TGTGCCAGCAGCCCTCAGGGATTTTGGACTGAAGCTTTCTTT	CASSPQGFWTEAFF
TRBJ2-5	15	TRBD2	many	TRBV20-1	TGCAGTGTCCTAGGGACTAGCGGGGGTTGGGAGACCCAGTACTTC	CSVLGTSGGWETQYF
TRBJ1-3	15	.	.	TRBV7-9	TGCGCCAGCAGCTTAGTTCCAGTCTCTGGAAACACCATATATTTT	CASSLVPVSGNTIYF
TRBJ2-2	14	.	few	TRBV7-2	TGTGCCAGCAGCTTACTAGGGGTTTCCGGGGAGCTGTTTTTT	CASSLLGVSGELFF
TRBJ2-5	14	TRBD2	many	TRBV9	TGTGCCAGCAGCCCTAGCGGGGGGGCCGAGACCCAGTACTTC	CASSPSGGAETQYF
TRBJ2-7	13	.	few	TRBV5-1	TGCGCCAGCAGCTTGGTGGACAGCATCGAGCAGTACTTC	CASSLVDSIEQYF
TRBJ2-1	16	TRBD2	few	TRBV29-1	TGCAGCGTACCCCACAGCGGGGGGAGCTCCTACAATGAGCAGTTCTTC	CSVPHSGGSSYNEQFF
TRBJ1-1	15	TRBD1	.	TRBV28	TGTGCCAGCAGTTCTCCCCGCGACAGGGCCACTGAAGCTTTCTTT	CASSSPRDRATEAFF
TRBJ2-3	13	.	few	TRBV9	TGTGCCAGCAGCTACCGGGACGCAGATACGCAGTATTTT	CASSYRDADTQYF
TRBJ1-1	14	.	few	TRBV5-1	TGCGCCAGCAGCTTGCTTGGGGCTAACACTGAAGCTTTCTTT	CASSLLGANTEAFF
TRBJ1-2	14	TRBD1	.	TRBV7-9	TGTGCCAGCAGCTTAATCGGCGGGACAGACGGCTACACCTTC	CASSLIGGTDGYTF
TRBJ1-1	16	.	few	TRBV7-9	TGTGCCAGCAGCTTAGGCTTGGGACGGGAGAACACTGAAGCTTTCTTT	CASSLGLGRENTEAFF
TRBJ1-2	15	.	.	TRBV5-5	TGTGCCAGCAGGTTTGAGGACCGGGCTAACTATGGCTACACCTTC	CASRFEDRANYGYTF
TRBJ2-1	14	TRBD2	.	TRBV30	TGTGTCTGGAGTAAACTAGCGGCCTACAATGAGCAGTTCTTC	CVWSKLAAYNEQFF
TRBJ2-5	16	TRBD1	.	TRBV3-1	TGTGCCAGCGGCCAGGTCCCGGGACAGTCCCAAGAGACCCAGTACTTC	CASGQVPGQSQETQYF
TRBJ2-3	14	.	.	TRBV7-2	TGTGCCAGCAGCCCATCACTCGGGGGAGATACGCAGTATTTT	CASSPSLGGDTQYF
TRBJ2-3	13	.	.	TRBV30	TGTGCCTGGAGTGTAGTGGTAACAGATACGCAGTATTTT	CAWSVVVTDTQYF
TRBJ2-7	14	TRBD2	.	TRBV2	TGTGCCAGCACGGTGACTAGCGGGGAGTACGAGCAGTACTTC	CASTVTSGEYEQYF
TRBJ2-1	17	TRBD2	.	TRBV7-6	TGTGCCAGCAGCTTAGACCAGCGGGGCTACTCCTACAATGAGCAGTTCTTC	CASSLDQRGYSYNEQFF
TRBJ2-5	16	.	few	TRBV6-1	TGTGCCAGCCGGAGAAAGACATATCAGCCGGATGCGACCCAGTACTTC	CASRRKTYQPDATQYF
TRBJ2-1	15	.	.	TRBV7-6	TGTGCCAGCTCACAGGGTTCTCCTGACTACAATGAGCAGTTCTTC	CASSQGSPDYNEQFF
TRBJ2-7	14	.	many	TRBV9	TGTGCCAGCAGCGCGTGGGACGGCTCCTACGAGCAGTACTTC	CASSAWDGSYEQYF
TRBJ1-3	15	.	few	TRBV12-3/TRBV12-4	TGTGCCAGCAGTTTATTTAGGGTGGCTGGAAACACCATATATTTT	CASSLFRVAGNTIYF
TRBJ2-5	14	.	.	TRBV15	TGTGCCACCAGCAGAGATCAAGGACAAGAGACCCAGTACTTC	CATSRDQGQETQYF
TRBJ1-5	15	.	.	TRBV20-1	TGCAGTGCTTCCCCCGGAGGGAATAGCAATCAGCCCCAGCATTTT	CSASPGGNSNQPQHF
TRBJ1-2	15	TRBD1	few	TRBV3-1	TGTGCCAGCAGCCACGGGACAGAATATAACTATGGCTACACCTTC	CASSHGTEYNYGYTF
TRBJ2-5	13	.	.	TRBV11-2	TGTGCCAGCAGCTTAGATGTTTTGAGGGCCCAGTACTTC	CASSLDVLRAQYF
TRBJ1-2	12	.	.	TRBV6-1	TGTGCCAGCATTGAGGGGAACTATGGCTACACCTTC	CASIEGNYGYTF
TRBJ2-7	14	.	.	TRBV9	TGTGCCAGCAGCGTAGCGCAAGAGGGCTACGAGCAGTACTTC	CASSVAQEGYEQYF
TRBJ2-7	17	.	few	TRBV7-2	TGTGCCAGCAGCTTAGGTCGGTACCAGGGCTACTCCTACGAGCAGTACTTC	CASSLGRYQGYSYEQYF
TRBJ1-1	13	.	few	TRBV29-1	TGCAGCGTTGAGTCGGAATTCAGGTTGGGAGCTTTCTTT	CSVESEFRLGAFF
TRBJ2-5	14	.	.	TRBV6-1	TGTGCCAGCAGTTTACCACAGGTTGGGGAGACCCAGTACTTC	CASSLPQVGETQYF
TRBJ2-1	14	.	few	TRBV27	TGTGCCAGCAGATTCCAGGGAAGGCAAAATGAGCAGTTCTTC	CASRFQGRQNEQFF
TRBJ1-5	18	TRBD1	.	TRBV28	TGTGCCAGCAGCCACTGGGGTTTTGACAGGGGTCTTCATCAGCCCCAGCATTTT	CASSHWGFDRGLHQPQHF
TRBJ1-2	13	.	few	TRBV2	TGTGCCAGCAGTGAAACAGGGCGGCGTGGCTACACCTTC	CASSETGRRGYTF